The T cell receptor beta chain under discussion was sequenced for a study of T cells after posttransplantation cyclophosphamide. Whole-study results and caveats: After PTCy, TRB diversity resembled that of CNI/methotrexate controls. Blood and skin or GI T cell repertoires showed limited TRB overlap. Donor-recipient repertoire similarity was low at 1-2 months, rising over year one.

Deletions cut 4 bases from V and 5 bases from J, with 21 bases between. CDR1 is SGHRS and CDR2 is YFSETQ in the germline V gene. The CDR3 covers 16 residues. Cells defined as naive were viable CD3+CD4+ or CD3+CD8+ and CCR7+CD45RA+CD45RO-CD95-CD27+CD28+. Peripheral blood was collected from the related graft donor on the marrow donation day. Some clones are missing from TCRdb's copy, which holds only in-frame ones; the method was immunoSEQ multiplex PCR. The repertoire holds roughly 32,000 clones, with about 93% as singletons. This clone was recorded only once. Its target is unknown. The specimen sequenced was naive CD4+ T cells sorted from PBMCs. The clonotype originates from a woman in her sixties in good health, CMV-negative, and a related stem cell transplant donor. The chain couples TRBV5-1 to TRBJ2-5; D is perhaps TRBD2 (6 bases). The CDR3 DNA is TGCGCCAGCAGCGATAGCGGACTTAACACACGGGAGACCCAGTACTTC. Its protein is CASSDSGLNTRETQYF. The variable domain in full, completed from reference TRBV5-1 and TRBJ2-5, reads KAGVTQTPRYLIKTRGQQVTLSCSPISGHRSVSWYQQTPGQGLQFLFEYFSETQRNKGNFPGRFSGRQFSNSRSEMNVSTLELGDSALYLCASSDSGLNTRETQYFGPGTRLLVL.